A single sample gave rise to the 11 T cell receptor beta chains below, sequenced in a study of metastatic and nonmetastatic thyroid tumors. No treatment had been given to any patient before thyroid surgery. TCRdb reassembled clones from the PCR reads with MiXCR. The sample lists roughly 30,000 clones, approximately 15% occurring once. The source material was blood. The receptors stem from a female donor with papillary thyroid cancer or a benign thyroid nodule (not recorded which). Some clones in this sample may be carry-over from other donors' samples.

This clone has a count of ten or more. V and J are TRBV20-1 and TRBJ2-1; tentatively, D is TRBD1 (6 bases). V lost 4 bases and J 8 bases, leaving 18 bases between the germline ends. CDR3 size: 14 residues. Germline assignment: CDR1 DFQATT and CDR2 SNEGSKA (reference sequence). The CDR3 nucleotides read TGCAGTGCTAACCGGGACAACCTTGAGGATGAGCAGTTCTTC. Its protein is CSANRDNLEDEQFF.

CDR3 sequence (DNA): TGTGCCAGCAGCCCCGGGGGAGGTGATCAGTTCTTC. This gives the protein CASSPGGGDQFF. The V gene is TRBV2, the J gene TRBJ2-1; the D gene is possibly TRBD2 (6 bases). CDR3 length: 12 residues. The germline V gene encodes CDR1 SNHLY and CDR2 FYNNEI. V shed 6 bases and J shed 13 bases, with 16 bases lying between them. Complete variable domain (other parts from reference TRBV2 and TRBJ2-1): EPEVTQTPSHQVTQMGQEVILRCVPISNHLYFYWYRQILGQKVEFLVSFYNNEISEKSEIFDDQFSVERPDGSNFTLKIRSTKLEDSAMYFCASSPGGGDQFFGPGTRLTVL.

Judged by abundance, this clone is medium-sized. This chain joins TRBV7-2 and TRBJ1-1; D is ambiguous. The V gene lost 0 bases and the J gene lost 0 bases, with 8 bases spanning the gap. Germline lookup yields CDR1 SGHTA and CDR2 FQGNSA. This CDR3 comprises 15 residues. The chain's CDR3 is CASSLAGPLNTEAFF. The DNA of the CDR3 is TGTGCCAGCAGCTTAGCAGGGCCCCTGAACACTGAAGCTTTCTTT.

The chain employs TRBV28 and TRBJ1-1; the D gene is possibly TRBD1 (6 bases). With 2 bases removed from V and 5 bases from J, the gap between germline ends came to 21 bases. Germline CDR1 reads MDHEN; CDR2 reads SYDVKM. The CDR3 extends over 17 amino acids. The chain's CDR3 is CASSLQPGQTPGTEAFF. CDR3 sequence (DNA): TGTGCCAGCAGTTTACAGCCAGGACAGACCCCGGGGACTGAAGCTTTCTTT.

This clone was seen at least ten times. The J gene is TRBJ1-2, the V gene TRBV20-1, with D unresolved. The length of the CDR3 is 12 residues. Germline CDR1 DFQATT, CDR2 SNEGSKA (reference sequence). V was cut by 2 bases and J by 9 bases, with 13 bases left in between. The CDR3 region has the DNA TGCAGTGCTAGACTGAAAGATTGGCGCTACACCTTC. Protein product: CSARLKDWRYTF.

The chain joins TRBV28 to TRBJ2-1; TRBD2 is a possible D gene (6 bases). The germline V and J ends were trimmed by 7 bases and 4 bases, with 14 bases remaining between them. The germline V gene encodes CDR1 MDHEN and CDR2 SYDVKM. The CDR3 is made up of 14 amino acids. CDR3 in DNA: TGTGCCAGCACCGTAAGCGGGTCTTACAATGAGCAGTTCTTC. It is translated as CASTVSGSYNEQFF.

Regarding this clone: It is likely a read error, because the conserved phenylalanine at the end of the CDR3 is missing. Because the CDR3's place on the DNA is in doubt, the DNA is left out and the CDR3 is given as listed by TCRdb. The chain carries TRBV7-9 and TRBJ2-7; TRBD2 reflects the table's D call only, with no check against the DNA. CDR1 is SEHNR and CDR2 is FQNEAQ in the germline V gene (reference sequence). The CDR3 adds up to 13 amino acids, both ends counted. The CDR3 is CASSQDEGLEVVL.

The V gene is TRBV5-1, the J gene TRBJ1-2, with 7 bases fitting TRBD1. The germline gives CDR1 SGHRS, CDR2 YFSETQ. After removal of 5 bases from V and 4 bases from J, the junction contained 8 bases not matched to a gene. The CDR3 has 14 amino acids. CDR3 in amino acids: CASSGQAPFYGYTF. As DNA, the CDR3 is TGCGCCAGCAGTGGACAGGCTCCTTTCTATGGCTACACCTTC.

This clone was detected many times. V and J are TRBV3-1 and TRBJ2-2; no definite D call. V lost 6 bases and J 7 bases, leaving 9 bases between the germline ends. Germline V CDR1 and CDR2: LGHDT, YNNKEL (reference sequence). The CDR3 is made up of 12 amino acids. Written as DNA, the CDR3 is TGTGCCAGCAGAACGGCATACGGGGAGCTGTTTTTT. Its protein product is CASRTAYGELFF. The full variable domain, in which reference TRBV3-1 and TRBJ2-2 provide the parts outside the CDR3, is DTAVSQTPKYLVTQMGNDKSIKCEQNLGHDTMYWYKQDSKKFLKIMFSYNNKELIINETVPNRFSPKSPDKAHLNLHINSLELGDSAVYFCASRTAYGELFFGEGSRLTVL.

This clone was found many times. The rearrangement links TRBV20-1 to TRBJ2-1, with D uncertain. The V end was cut by 3 bases, the J end by 0 bases, with 9 bases between. The CDR3 length is 14 residues. Looked up from germline, CDR1 is DFQATT and CDR2 is SNEGSKA (reference sequence). The CDR3 bases are TGCAGTGCTAGGTTTGGAAGCTCCTACAATGAGCAGTTCTTC. Translated: CSARFGSSYNEQFF.

The sample holds many counts of this clone. The V gene is TRBV29-1, the J gene TRBJ2-2; 9 bases line up with TRBD2. CDR3 size: 17 residues. V shed 5 bases and J 5 bases; nucleotides not matched to a gene: 15. The germline V gene has CDR1 SQVTM and CDR2 ANQGSEA. The CDR3 is CSVFGGSGSYGTGELFF. The CDR3, as DNA: TGCAGCGTTTTCGGGGGTAGCGGGAGTTACGGAACCGGGGAGCTGTTTTTT.